Shown below are 25 T cell receptor beta chains from a single sample sequenced in a study of radiation and T cells in renal cell carcinoma. Data came from immunoSEQ multiplex PCR; TCRdb stores just in-frame clones and leaves some out. The table records 150,000 to 190,000 clones, around 90% of them present only once. The sample's time point: blood 2 weeks post-SBRT. Indicated treatment: 15 Gy SBRT to primary tumor, nephrectomy 4 weeks later. The starting material was blood, obtained from a patient whose treatment included radiotherapy and nephrectomy. The receptors shown here come from a woman aged 50 to 65 with renal cell carcinoma.

This chain links TRBV5-1 with TRBJ2-5; 8 nucleotides line up with TRBD2. Germline V lookup: CDR1 SGHRS, CDR2 YFSETQ. CDR3 length: 18 residues. V was clipped by 4 bases and J by 2 bases; unmatched bases: 16. The CDR3 DNA reads as TGCGCCAGCAGCCCGGGAGGGGTGGGACACCCGGTACAAGAGACCCAGTACTTC. It is translated as CASSPGGVGHPVQETQYF.

The chain links TRBV7-2 to TRBJ2-1, with D possibly TRBD2 on 7 matching bases. Trimming stripped 3 bases from V and 7 bases from J, with 19 bases between. This CDR3 has 16 residues. Germline V gene lookup returns CDR1 SGHTA and CDR2 FQGNSA. The CDR3 sequence: CASSFLDGGRKNEQFF. CDR3 DNA sequence: TGTGCCAGCAGCTTCCTGGACGGGGGGCGGAAGAATGAGCAGTTCTTC.

The rearrangement joins TRBV7-3 to TRBJ2-6; D call uncertain. The CDR3 totals 16 residues. From germline, CDR1 is SGHTA and CDR2 FQGTGA. V gave up 1 base and J gave up 0 bases, with 7 bases separating them. The CDR3 loop is CASSLIRLSGANVLTF. CDR3 DNA: TGTGCCAGCAGCTTAATTCGCCTCTCTGGGGCCAACGTCCTGACTTTC. The full variable domain, completed using reference TRBV7-3 and TRBJ2-6, is GAGVSQTPSNKVTEKGKYVELRCDPISGHTALYWYRQSLGQGPEFLIYFQGTGAADDSGLPNDRFFAVRPEGSVSTLKIQRTERGDSAVYLCASSLIRLSGANVLTFGAGSRLTVL.

The chain links TRBV2 to TRBJ1-6; D gene uncertain. CDR3 size: 16 residues. Germline V gives CDR1 SNHLY, CDR2 FYNNEI. Trimming removed 3 bases from V and 6 bases from J, with 15 bases in between. DNA of the CDR3: TGTGCCAGCAGTGATCCGGAGCCCGGACTTAATTCACCCCTCCACTTT. Protein sequence: CASSDPEPGLNSPLHF.

This clone was seen a single time. The chain joins TRBV7-8 to TRBJ1-5; D might be TRBD1 (6 bases). The V gene's germline CDR1 is SGHVS and CDR2 FQNEAQ. Trimming removed 1 base at V and 4 bases at J, with 11 bases between. CDR3 length equals 15 residues. The CDR3: CASSLEGTPNQPQHF. The CDR3 nucleotides are TGTGCCAGCAGCTTAGAGGGGACACCTAATCAGCCCCAGCATTTT.

The chain carries TRBV5-1 and TRBJ2-1; D gene unclear. The CDR3 extends over 13 amino acids. CDR1 is SGHRS and CDR2 is YFSETQ in the germline V gene. Trimming cost V 1 base and J 7 bases, with 9 bases left between them. CDR3 sequence (DNA): TGCGCCAGCAGCTTGTCCACCCTTAATGAGCAGTTCTTC. Translating gives CASSLSTLNEQFF.

This chain connects TRBV30 to TRBJ1-1; D possibly corresponds to TRBD1 (5 bases). V dropped 4 bases and J dropped 6 bases, with 21 bases sitting between them. This CDR3 is 15 amino acids long. The germline V gene encodes CDR1 GTSNPN and CDR2 SVGIG (reference sequence). In DNA form, the CDR3 reads TGTGCCTGGACCCCGGGCCGGGGCGGGGTGCCTGAAGCTTTCTTT. Amino acids: CAWTPGRGGVPEAFF.

The chain combines TRBV6-6 with TRBJ2-7; the D is unclear. The CDR3 is 12 residues long. Trimming shortened V by 2 bases and J by 7 bases, and 9 bases separated the two germline ends. From germline, CDR1 is MNHNY and CDR2 SVGAGI (reference sequence). The CDR3 region is CASSYHMQEQYF. DNA for the CDR3: TGTGCCAGCAGTTACCACATGCAGGAGCAGTACTTC.

V and J are TRBV6-6 and TRBJ1-6; D is unclear. Trimming stripped 7 bases from V and 1 base from J, with 8 bases between. This CDR3 region has 14 residues. From germline, CDR1 is MNHNY and CDR2 SVGAGI (reference sequence). In nucleotides, the CDR3 is TGTGCCAGCACCTTCGAGTCCTATAATTCACCCCTCCACTTT. The encoded protein is CASTFESYNSPLHF.

The chain uses TRBV5-1 and TRBJ2-1; D is perhaps TRBD1 (6 bases). The CDR3 loop spans 14 amino acids. V was shortened by 2 bases and J by 7 bases, with 13 bases between the two germline ends. Per germline, CDR1 SGHRS and CDR2 YFSETQ. CDR3 coding DNA: TGCGCCAGCAGCTTTCTGGACAGTGCGAATGAGCAGTTCTTC. Translated: CASSFLDSANEQFF.

The chain has TRBV15 and TRBJ1-5, with 8 nucleotides matching TRBD1. Germline V CDR1 and CDR2: LNHNV, YYDKDF (reference sequence). This CDR3 is built from 12 residues. The J segment lost 5 bases and the V segment lost 8 bases, leaving 2 bases of the junction unmatched. Here the CDR3 reads CATQQGDQPQHF. The CDR3 DNA reads as TGTGCCACCCAACAGGGGGATCAGCCCCAGCATTTT.

In this sample, this clone turned up once. This chain joins TRBV2 and TRBJ2-3, with D perhaps TRBD2 (6 bases). The germline V and J ends were trimmed by 5 bases and 3 bases, with 12 bases remaining between them. The V gene's germline CDR1 is SNHLY and CDR2 FYNNEI. The CDR3 length is 14 residues. In nucleotides, the CDR3 is TGTGCCAGCAGTTTCCTGGCGGGGACAGATACGCAGTATTTT. As protein: CASSFLAGTDTQYF. Combining the CDR3 with reference TRBV2 and TRBJ2-3 gives the whole variable domain EPEVTQTPSHQVTQMGQEVILRCVPISNHLYFYWYRQILGQKVEFLVSFYNNEISEKSEIFDDQFSVERPDGSNFTLKIRSTKLEDSAMYFCASSFLAGTDTQYFGPGTRLTVL.

J is TRBJ2-7 and V is TRBV7-8; D gene unclear. Per germline, CDR1 SGHVS and CDR2 FQNEAQ. V shed 1 base and J shed 3 bases, with 10 bases lying between them. The CDR3 consists of 14 residues. The CDR3 bases are TGTGCCAGCAGCTTAGGGTGGCCGGACTACGAGCAGTACTTC. It is translated as CASSLGWPDYEQYF.

The rearrangement links TRBV28 to TRBJ1-6; D unresolved. The V and J ends lost 3 bases and 7 bases respectively, with 13 bases between them. There are 15 residues in the CDR3. CDR1 is MDHEN, CDR2 SYDVKM, per germline. DNA of the CDR3: TGTGCCAGCAGTTTTCTCGTAACCGGGAATTCACCCCTCCACTTT. Translation: CASSFLVTGNSPLHF.

This chain links TRBV19 with TRBJ2-3; no definite D call. V gave up 4 bases and J gave up 2 bases, with 13 bases separating them. Germline CDR1 and CDR2: LNHDA and SQIVND (reference sequence). The CDR3 is made up of 15 amino acids. In DNA form, the CDR3 reads TGTGCCAGTAGTAGTCAGGCGGCCCCCACAGATACGCAGTATTTT. This encodes CASSSQAAPTDTQYF.

The chain has TRBV6-1 and TRBJ1-4, with TRBD1 matching over 7 bases. V dropped 4 bases and J dropped 6; count of bases not matched to a gene: 8. Looked up from germline, CDR1 is MNHNS and CDR2 is SASEGT. The CDR3 spans 15 residues. The CDR3: CASSVSQGGDEKLFF. In nucleotides, the CDR3 is TGTGCCAGCAGTGTTTCTCAGGGGGGGGATGAAAAACTGTTTTTT.

The rearrangement uses TRBV5-1 and TRBJ1-6; perhaps TRBD1 as D (6 bases). CDR1 is SGHRS and CDR2 is YFSETQ in the germline V gene. V was shortened by 3 bases and J by 7 bases, with 17 bases between the two germline ends. The CDR3 is 16 residues long. The CDR3, as DNA: TGCGCCAGCAGCTGGGGGCAGGCCACGGGGAATTCACCCCTCCACTTT. This gives the protein CASSWGQATGNSPLHF. The whole variable domain, remainder taken from reference TRBV5-1 and TRBJ1-6, is KAGVTQTPRYLIKTRGQQVTLSCSPISGHRSVSWYQQTPGQGLQFLFEYFSETQRNKGNFPGRFSGRQFSNSRSEMNVSTLELGDSALYLCASSWGQATGNSPLHFGNGTRLTVT.

The chain links TRBV6-6 to TRBJ1-3; D is uncertain. V lost 5 bases, J lost 2 bases, and 10 bases lay in between. From germline, CDR1 is MNHNY and CDR2 SVGAGI (reference sequence). The CDR3 runs 14 residues. The CDR3 sequence: CASSKRLPGNTIYF. Written as DNA, the CDR3 is TGTGCCAGCAGTAAGAGACTGCCTGGAAACACCATATATTTT.

The chain links TRBV6-5 to TRBJ2-7; 10 nucleotides match TRBD1. Germline-derived CDR1 and CDR2 are MNHEY and SVGAGI. The CDR3 is made up of 13 amino acids. J was trimmed by 3 bases and V by 10 bases; bases with no gene match: 6. CDR3 sequence reads: CATSRTGGYEQYF. The CDR3 DNA reads as TGTGCCACCTCCCGGACAGGGGGCTACGAGCAGTACTTC.

The gene calls are TRBV19 and TRBJ1-4; 7 bases are shared with TRBD1. CDR1 LNHDA and CDR2 SQIVND come from the germline V gene (reference sequence). CDR3 length equals 15 residues. With V trimmed by 6 bases and J by 0 bases, 4 bases remained unmatched. CDR3 DNA: TGTGCCAGTAGGGGACAGCATGCAACTAATGAAAAACTGTTTTTT. It is translated as CASRGQHATNEKLFF.

The chain employs TRBV6-5 and TRBJ2-7; maybe TRBD1 (6 bases). The germline V gene encodes CDR1 MNHEY and CDR2 SVGAGI. Trimming stripped 5 bases from V and 3 bases from J, with 17 bases between. CDR3 size: 15 residues. The CDR3 DNA follows: TGTGCCAGCAGTCCACCACCGGGACAAGGCTACGAGCAGTACTTC. Translation gives CASSPPPGQGYEQYF.

On this clone: Relative to the germline gene, one junction end is altered; a read error may explain this. In nucleotides, the CDR3 is TGTGCCAGCAGCCCTAGTTACGGAATTACAGGGAACTTC. As protein: CASSPSYGITGNF. The chain employs TRBV6-5 and TRBJ2-7; possible D gene TRBD1, 6 bases. The CDR3 length is 13 residues. CDR1 and CDR2 (germline): MNHEY, SVGAGI.

V and J are TRBV5-4 and TRBJ2-1, with D unclear. The V end lost 0 bases, the J end lost 8 bases, and 9 bases lay between the germline ends. Germline CDR1 SGHNT, CDR2 YYREEE (reference sequence). The CDR3 has 13 amino acids. CDR3 residues: CASSLELQDEQFF. CDR3 nucleotides: TGTGCCAGCAGCTTGGAGCTTCAGGATGAGCAGTTCTTC.

This sequence joins TRBV6-1 and TRBJ2-2; D uncertain. There are 14 residues in the CDR3. The V end lost 4 bases, the J end lost 0 bases, and 6 bases lay between the germline ends. Germline V gene lookup returns CDR1 MNHNS and CDR2 SASEGT. The CDR3 region has the DNA TGTGCCAGCAGTGGGACCACGAACACCGGGGAGCTGTTTTTT. It translates to CASSGTTNTGELFF.

The chain recombines TRBV13 with TRBJ2-7, with TRBD2 matching 9 bases. The V and J ends lost 0 bases and 0 bases, in that order; junction bases with no gene match: 3. CDR1 is PRHDT, CDR2 FYEKMQ, per germline (reference sequence). The CDR3 consists of 16 residues. CDR3 in DNA: TGTGCCAGCAGCTTAGGAAGCGGGGGGCGCTCCTACGAGCAGTACTTC. Protein product: CASSLGSGGRSYEQYF. Together with reference TRBV13 and TRBJ2-7, the CDR3 gives the full variable domain: AAGVIQSPRHLIKEKRETATLKCYPIPRHDTVYWYQQGPGQDPQFLISFYEKMQSDKGSIPDRFSAQQFSDYHSELNMSSLELGDSALYFCASSLGSGGRSYEQYFGPGTRLTVT.